Included here is one TCR beta chain sequence, with context. This sample is drawn from a study of T cell changes during pregnancy in multiple sclerosis. Germline CDR1 reads SGDLS; CDR2 reads YYNGEE. V lost 3 bases to trimming and J lost 8 bases; unmatched junction nucleotides: 19. The CDR3 runs 17 residues. Data came from immunoSEQ multiplex PCR; TCRdb stores just in-frame clones and leaves some out. The sample has 50,000 to 60,000 clones, roughly nine tenths seen once; the top ten hold around 0.8%. The receptor was isolated from a female donor with multiple sclerosis, enrolled in a pregnancy study. The sequenced sample was CD4+ T cells from peripheral blood mononuclear cells, obtained in the first trimester of pregnancy. The chain uses TRBV9 and TRBJ1-2; 7 nucleotides agree with TRBD1. The CDR3 DNA is TGTGCCAGCAGCGCAACCCCCTCACTGGGACAGTCGAAAGGCTACACCTTC. It encodes CASSATPSLGQSKGYTF.